This T cell receptor (beta chain) was sequenced in a study of cytomegalovirus exposure and HLA in healthy donors. Turning to this clone: Germline and junction disagree at one end, which may indicate a read error.

Germline V gene data show CDR1 as SGHVS and CDR2 as FQNEAQ. This CDR3 has 16 residues. The study ran its PCR with 60 Vbeta and 13 Jbeta primers. Measured with immunoSEQ multiplex PCR; TCRdb has only the in-frame clones, and not every one. The repertoire holds about 130,000 clones, with around 85% as singletons. The genes are TRBV7-8 and TRBJ2-1; 11 bases align to TRBD2. The receptor was isolated from a man aged 18-30 years in good health and CMV-seropositive. The material sequenced was PBMCs. This CDR3 is CASSTGLAVAYNEQLF. For the CDR3, the DNA is TGTGCCAGCAGCACGGGACTAGCGGTAGCCTACAATGAGCAGCTCTTC. The complete variable domain, with remaining parts taken from reference TRBV7-8 and TRBJ2-1, reads GAGVSQSPRYKVAKRGQDVALRCDPISGHVSLFWYQQALGQGPEFLTYFQNEAQLDKSGLPSDRFFAERPEGSVSTLKIQRTQQEDSAVYLCASSTGLAVAYNEQLFGPGTRLTVL.